This T cell receptor beta chain comes out of a study of T-cell reconstitution after alpha-beta-depleted transplantation in children. The authors prepared the TCRbeta library with unique molecular identifiers. TCRdb re-called the PCR reads with MiXCR, one entry per CDR3 protein. This sample has around 96,000 distinct CDR3 sequences, with 12% found just once. CDR1 is MNHEY and CDR2 is SVGAGI in the germline V gene. V was pared by 0 bases and J by 2 bases, with 8 bases between. CDR3 size: 15 residues. J is TRBJ1-5 and V is TRBV6-5, with D unclear. The starting material was PBMCs from the stem cell graft donor, obtained from the stem cell graft. The receptor's source is a human donor who donated a stem cell graft to a child with inherited bone marrow failure. CDR3 nucleotides: TGTGCCAGCAGTTACTCGGCCGGAGGCAATCAGCCCCAGCATTTT. Its protein is CASSYSAGGNQPQHF.